Listed here are 3 T cell receptor beta chains from one sample, sequenced in a study of cytomegalovirus exposure and HLA in healthy donors (dated by TCRdb to the late 2010s). The protocol used for the library was the immunoSEQ multiplex PCR assay. For the multiplex PCR, a mixture combining 60 forward primers for TCR Vbeta segments and 13 reverse primers for TCR Jbeta segments was used. TCRdb provides this immuneACCESS table in a form limited to in-frame rearrangements. Some clones are lacking; in checked studies, under half of them reflect an unresolved V gene, and why the rest are absent is not known. The sample table records under 150,000 clones; more than 75% of these occur just once. The top ten constitute approximately 4.7% of the sample. Material for sequencing was PBMCs. The receptors were gathered from a woman aged 30 to 39 in good health and CMV-seronegative.

This chain connects TRBV28 to TRBJ1-1; D call uncertain. V gave up 2 bases and J gave up 3 bases, with 13 bases separating them. This CDR3 region has 15 residues. Per germline, CDR1 MDHEN and CDR2 SYDVKM. The CDR3 is CASSLSPGGYTEAFF. In DNA form, the CDR3 reads TGTGCCAGCAGTTTAAGCCCAGGAGGGTACACTGAAGCTTTCTTT.

V and J are TRBV5-6 and TRBJ1-2; D gene unclear. V lost 2 bases, J lost 4 bases, and 15 bases lay in between. Per germline, CDR1 SGHDT and CDR2 YYEEEE. The CDR3 contains 15 residues. The CDR3 region has the DNA TGTGCCAGCAGCTTAACCCCCCGACGGGTCTATGGCTACACCTTC. Protein sequence: CASSLTPRRVYGYTF.

The genes are TRBV19 and TRBJ1-1; tentatively, D is TRBD1 (5 bases). V lost 7 bases to trimming and J lost 10 bases, with 22 bases between them. The CDR3 runs to 14 residues. Germline V gives CDR1 LNHDA, CDR2 SQIVND (reference sequence). CDR3 protein: CASTRLLEGPRAFF. The CDR3 DNA follows: TGTGCCAGTACCCGATTATTGGAGGGGCCTCGAGCTTTCTTT. The full variable domain, with the rest looked up from reference TRBV19 and TRBJ1-1, is DGGITQSPKYLFRKEGQNVTLSCEQNLNHDAMYWYRQDPGQGLRLIYYSQIVNDFQKGDIAEGYSVSREKKESFPLTVTSAQKNPTAFYLCASTRLLEGPRAFFGQGTRLTVV.